This TCR beta chain is drawn from a study of T-cell memory formation after mild COVID-19. TCRdb reanalysed the 5' RACE reads using MiXCR and keeps one entry per CDR3 protein. In the table there are more than 150,000 distinct CDR3 sequences, 18% of which are singletons. CDR1 and CDR2 from the germline V gene are SGHTA and FQGNSA. V lost 1 base and J 2 bases, leaving 8 bases between the germline ends. The CDR3 loop spans 15 amino acids. This clonotype has ten or more counts. The V and J genes are TRBV7-2 and TRBJ2-2, with unresolved D. The receptor comes from a man in his late teens or twenties who had mild COVID-19 (a few samples of this study predate the infection). Cell type and time point are not known. The sequencing sample was made of PBMCs or a T cell subset sorted from them (not recorded which). The CDR3 region is CASSLGVLNTGELFF. CDR3 nucleotide sequence: TGTGCCAGCAGCTTAGGGGTCTTAAACACCGGGGAGCTGTTTTTT. Full variable domain (missing parts from reference TRBV7-2 and TRBJ2-2): GAGVSQSPSNKVTEKGKDVELRCDPISGHTALYWYRQSLGQGLEFLIYFQGNSAPDKSGLPSDRFSAERTGGSVSTLTIQRTQQEDSAVYLCASSLGVLNTGELFFGEGSRLTVL.